Presented here are 3 T cell receptor beta chains from one specimen sequenced in a study of blood T cell repertoires in COVID-19. Clones were sequenced by immunoSEQ multiplex PCR, and TCRdb holds only the in-frame ones, with some missing. The sample shows fewer than 200,000 clones, 87% of them seen only once. The sample comprised peripheral blood. The receptors were gathered from a woman in her forties or fifties with acute or convalescent COVID-19.

The CDR3 is CASSLAVRATDTQYF. For the CDR3, the DNA is TGTGCCAGCAGCTTGGCTGTCAGGGCCACAGATACGCAGTATTTT. The gene calls are TRBV5-8 and TRBJ2-3; D may be TRBD1 (5 bases). The length of the CDR3 is 15 residues. V was shortened by 0 bases and J by 2 bases, with 10 bases between the two germline ends. Germline CDR1 and CDR2: SGHTS and YDEGEE.

The rearrangement uses TRBV6-2 or TRBV6-3 and TRBJ2-5, with a tentative D call TRBD2 (5 bases). Trimming shortened V by 6 bases and J by 0 bases, and 14 bases separated the two germline ends. Germline V gives CDR1 MNHEY, CDR2 SVGEGT. This CDR3 region has 15 residues. CDR3 bases: TGTGCCAGCAGCGACTACCCCCCACACCAAGAGACCCAGTACTTC. This translates into CASSDYPPHQETQYF.

The V call is TRBV30, the J call TRBJ2-5; TRBD1 matches at 7 bases. The V gene's germline CDR1 is GTSNPN and CDR2 SVGIG (reference sequence). V trimming: 5 bases; J trimming: 7 bases; junction bases outside the gene matches: 10. The CDR3 runs to 13 residues. CDR3 nucleotide sequence: TGTGCCTGGGACAGGGTGCAAAAAGGGACCCAGTACTTC. Translated, it gives CAWDRVQKGTQYF. Combining the CDR3 with reference TRBV30 and TRBJ2-5 gives the whole variable domain SQTIHQWPATLVQPVGSPLSLECTVEGTSNPNLYWYRQAAGRGLQLLFYSVGIGQISSEVPQNLSASRPQDRQFILSSKKLLLSDSGFYLCAWDRVQKGTQYFGPGTRLLVL.